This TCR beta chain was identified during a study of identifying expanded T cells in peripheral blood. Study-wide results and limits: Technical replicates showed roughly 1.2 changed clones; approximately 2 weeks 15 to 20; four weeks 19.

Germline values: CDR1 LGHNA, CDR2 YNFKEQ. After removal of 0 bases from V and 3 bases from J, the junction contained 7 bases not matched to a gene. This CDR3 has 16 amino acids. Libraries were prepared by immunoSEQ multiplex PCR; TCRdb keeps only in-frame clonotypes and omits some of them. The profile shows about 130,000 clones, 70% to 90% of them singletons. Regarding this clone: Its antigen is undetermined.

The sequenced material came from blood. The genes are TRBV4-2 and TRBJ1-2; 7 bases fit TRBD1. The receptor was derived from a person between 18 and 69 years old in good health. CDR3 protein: CASSQDLGQAYYGYTF. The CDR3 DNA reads TGTGCCAGCAGCCAAGATCTCGGACAGGCGTACTATGGCTACACCTTC.